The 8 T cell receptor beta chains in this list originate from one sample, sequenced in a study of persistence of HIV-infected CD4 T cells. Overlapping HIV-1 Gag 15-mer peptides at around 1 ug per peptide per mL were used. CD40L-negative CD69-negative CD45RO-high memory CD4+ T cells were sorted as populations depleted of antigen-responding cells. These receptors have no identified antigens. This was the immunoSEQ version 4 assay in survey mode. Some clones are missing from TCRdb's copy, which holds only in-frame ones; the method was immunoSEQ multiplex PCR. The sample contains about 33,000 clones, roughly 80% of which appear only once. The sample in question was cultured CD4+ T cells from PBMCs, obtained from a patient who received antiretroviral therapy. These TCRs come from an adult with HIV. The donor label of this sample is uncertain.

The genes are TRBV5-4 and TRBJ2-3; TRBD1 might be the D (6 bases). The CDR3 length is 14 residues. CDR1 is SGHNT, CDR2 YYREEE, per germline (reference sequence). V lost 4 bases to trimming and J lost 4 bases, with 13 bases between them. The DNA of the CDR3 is TGTGCCAGCAGCCCCGGACAGAGGGCAGATACGCAGTATTTT. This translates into CASSPGQRADTQYF.

CDR3 residues: CASSEAGGEAFF. In nucleotides, the CDR3 is TGTGCCAGCAGTGAAGCAGGAGGGGAAGCTTTCTTT. This chain joins TRBV2 and TRBJ1-1, with no clear D. The CDR3 spans 12 residues. Looked up from germline, CDR1 is SNHLY and CDR2 is FYNNEI. The V end was cut by 0 bases, the J end by 8 bases, with 7 bases between.

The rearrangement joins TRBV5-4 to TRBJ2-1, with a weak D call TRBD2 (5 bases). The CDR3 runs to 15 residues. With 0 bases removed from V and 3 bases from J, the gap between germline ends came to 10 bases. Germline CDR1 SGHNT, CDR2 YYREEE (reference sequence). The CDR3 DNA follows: TGTGCCAGCAGCTTGGTGCGGGCGGTCTACAATGAGCAGTTCTTC. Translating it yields CASSLVRAVYNEQFF.

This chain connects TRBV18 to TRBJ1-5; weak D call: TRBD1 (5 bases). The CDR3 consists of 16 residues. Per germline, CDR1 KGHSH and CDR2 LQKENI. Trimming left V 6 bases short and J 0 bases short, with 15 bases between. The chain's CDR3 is CASSTTRDPSNQPQHF. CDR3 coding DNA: TGTGCCAGCTCGACCACTCGGGACCCTAGCAATCAGCCCCAGCATTTT.

In DNA form, the CDR3 reads TGCGCCAGCAGCTCGAAGGTTGGCTACAATGAGCAGTTCTTC. Its translation is CASSSKVGYNEQFF. The rearrangement links TRBV5-1 to TRBJ2-1; no firm D call. CDR3 length: 14 amino acids. The V end was cut by 3 bases, the J end by 3 bases, with 10 bases between. From germline, CDR1 is SGHRS and CDR2 YFSETQ.

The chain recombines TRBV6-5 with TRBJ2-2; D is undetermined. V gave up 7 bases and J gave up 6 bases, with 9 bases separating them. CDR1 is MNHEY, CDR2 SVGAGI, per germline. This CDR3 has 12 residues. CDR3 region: CASTPMAGELFF. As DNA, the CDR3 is TGTGCCAGCACCCCAATGGCCGGGGAGCTGTTTTTT.

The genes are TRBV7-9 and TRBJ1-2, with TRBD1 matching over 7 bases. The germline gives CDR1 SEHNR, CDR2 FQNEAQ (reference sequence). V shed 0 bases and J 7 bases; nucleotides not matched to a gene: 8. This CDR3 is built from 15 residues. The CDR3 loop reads CASSLALSTGPGYTF. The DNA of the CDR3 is TGTGCCAGCAGCTTAGCCTTATCGACAGGGCCTGGCTACACCTTC.

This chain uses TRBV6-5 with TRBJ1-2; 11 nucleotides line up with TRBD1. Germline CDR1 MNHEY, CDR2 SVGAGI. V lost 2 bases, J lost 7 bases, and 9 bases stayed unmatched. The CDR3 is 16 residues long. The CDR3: CASSYRPGQGASGYTF. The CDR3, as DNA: TGTGCCAGCAGTTACCGTCCTGGACAGGGGGCCTCTGGCTACACCTTC.